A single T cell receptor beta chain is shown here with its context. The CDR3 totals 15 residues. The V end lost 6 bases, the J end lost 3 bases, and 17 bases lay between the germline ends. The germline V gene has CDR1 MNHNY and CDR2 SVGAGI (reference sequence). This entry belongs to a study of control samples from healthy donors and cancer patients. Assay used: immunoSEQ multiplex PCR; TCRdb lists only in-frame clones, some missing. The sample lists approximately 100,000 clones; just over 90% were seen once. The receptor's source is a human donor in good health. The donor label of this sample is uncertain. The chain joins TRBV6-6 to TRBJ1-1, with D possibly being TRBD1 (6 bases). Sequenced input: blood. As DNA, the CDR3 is TGTGCCAGCAGCCCGGGTGGGGGCTATTACACTGAAGCTTTCTTT. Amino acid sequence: CASSPGGGYYTEAFF.